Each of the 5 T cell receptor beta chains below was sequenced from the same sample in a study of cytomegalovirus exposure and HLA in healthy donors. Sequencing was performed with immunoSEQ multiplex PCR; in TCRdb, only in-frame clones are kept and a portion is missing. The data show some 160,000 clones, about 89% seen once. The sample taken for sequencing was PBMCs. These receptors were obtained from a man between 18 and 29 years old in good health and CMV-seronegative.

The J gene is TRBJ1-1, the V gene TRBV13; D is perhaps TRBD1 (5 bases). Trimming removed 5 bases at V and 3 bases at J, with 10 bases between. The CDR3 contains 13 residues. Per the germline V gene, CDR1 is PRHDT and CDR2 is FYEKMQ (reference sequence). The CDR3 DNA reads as TGTGCCAGCAGCCTCCGACAGCACACTGAAGCTTTCTTT. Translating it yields CASSLRQHTEAFF.

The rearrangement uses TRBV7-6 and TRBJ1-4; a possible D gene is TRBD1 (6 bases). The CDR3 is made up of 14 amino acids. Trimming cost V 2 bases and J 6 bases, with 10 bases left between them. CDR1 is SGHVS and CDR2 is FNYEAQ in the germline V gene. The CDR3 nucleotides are TGTGCCAGCAGCTTAACGAGGACAGATGAAAAACTGTTTTTT. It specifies CASSLTRTDEKLFF.

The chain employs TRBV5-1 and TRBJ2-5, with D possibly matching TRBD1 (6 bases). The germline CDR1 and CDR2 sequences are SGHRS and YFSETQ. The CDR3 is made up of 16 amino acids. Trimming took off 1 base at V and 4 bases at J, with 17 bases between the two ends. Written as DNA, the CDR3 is TGCGCCAGCAGCTTGTTTCTCAGGGGTTCGATAGAGACCCAGTACTTC. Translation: CASSLFLRGSIETQYF.

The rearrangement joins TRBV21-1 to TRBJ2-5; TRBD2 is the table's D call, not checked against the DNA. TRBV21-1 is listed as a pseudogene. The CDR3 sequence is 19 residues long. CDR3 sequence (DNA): TGTGCCAGCAGATATAACCCCCTCGGACTAGCGGGATTCTTGGAGACCCAGTACTTC. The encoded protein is CASRYNPLGLAGFLETQYF.

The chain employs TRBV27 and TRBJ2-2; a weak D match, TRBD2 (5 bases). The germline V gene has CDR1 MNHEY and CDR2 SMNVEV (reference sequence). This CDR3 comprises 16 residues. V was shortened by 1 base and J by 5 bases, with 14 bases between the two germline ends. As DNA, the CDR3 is TGTGCCAGCAGTTTATTGGTGGGAGACGGTACCGGGGAGCTGTTTTTT. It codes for CASSLLVGDGTGELFF.